Each of the 7 T cell receptor beta chains below was sequenced from the same sample in a study of breast tumors, draining lymph nodes, adjacent tissues. Axillary draining lymph nodes of breast cancer patients supplied the node samples. MiXCR, applied by TCRdb to the multiplex PCR reads, yields one record per CDR3 protein. Among hundreds of thousands of distinct CDR3 sequences listed, roughly 30% were seen once. Source material: axillary lymph node tissue. The receptors shown here come from a female donor with breast cancer. Some clones in this sample may be carry-over from other donors' samples.

This clonotype was recorded at least ten times. The chain has TRBV7-6 and TRBJ1-1; 8 bases match TRBD1. The length of the CDR3 is 15 residues. The germline V gene encodes CDR1 SGHVS and CDR2 FNYEAQ. J gave up 5 bases and V 1 base, and 6 bases lay outside the gene matches. The DNA for the CDR3 is TGTGCCAGCAGCTTAGGACAGGGGAGGAGGACTGAAGCTTTCTTT. Its translation is CASSLGQGRRTEAFF.

The rearrangement joins TRBV11-1 to TRBJ2-3, with TRBD2 matching over 8 bases. The CDR3 has 14 amino acids. Trimming removed 5 bases from V and 0 bases from J; junction bases left unmatched: 1. Germline assignment: CDR1 SGHAT and CDR2 FQDESV (reference sequence). For the CDR3, the DNA is TGTGCCAGCAGCCGGACTAGCAGCACAGATACGCAGTATTTT. This translates into CASSRTSSTDTQYF.

This clonotype appeared many times. J is TRBJ2-1 and V is TRBV5-1, with D unclear. Germline V CDR1 and CDR2: SGHRS, YFSETQ. The CDR3 runs to 16 residues. Trimming took off 3 bases at V and 5 bases at J, with 18 bases between the two ends. The CDR3 sequence is CASSSDTPPPHNEQFF. Written as DNA, the CDR3 is TGCGCCAGCAGCTCTGACACGCCTCCGCCCCACAATGAGCAGTTCTTC.

A remark on this clonotype: Given a much more abundant clone one base away, this may be a read error. V and J are TRBV10-3 and TRBJ1-6; D unresolved. V lost 5 bases to trimming and J lost 14 bases, with 22 bases between them. This CDR3 comprises 15 residues. Germline assignment: CDR1 ENHRY and CDR2 SYGVKD. CDR3 DNA: TGTGCCATCAGTTTACCGGGAGCAAGTTCGTCGGCCCTCCACTTT. Its protein is CAISLPGASSSALHF.

This clonotype was detected ten times or more. V is TRBV6-1 and J is TRBJ2-3; TRBD1 agrees at 9 bases. V trimming: 3 bases; J trimming: 6 bases; junction bases outside the gene matches: 7. CDR1 is MNHNS and CDR2 is SASEGT in the germline V gene. This CDR3 is built from 15 residues. In DNA, the CDR3 is TGTGCCAGCAGTGACACCCGACAGGGGGGGGATACGCAGTATTTT. This codes for CASSDTRQGGDTQYF.

This clonotype was detected many times. The gene calls are TRBV13 and TRBJ2-3; 12 nucleotides match TRBD2. Germline assignment: CDR1 PRHDT and CDR2 FYEKMQ (reference sequence). This CDR3 is built from 15 residues. The junction had 4 bases not matched to a gene; V was cut back by 4 bases and J by 5 bases. The chain's CDR3 is CASSSWTSGEDTQYF. For the CDR3, the DNA is TGTGCCAGCAGCTCCTGGACTAGCGGGGAAGATACGCAGTATTTT. The whole variable domain, filled in from reference TRBV13 and TRBJ2-3, reads AAGVIQSPRHLIKEKRETATLKCYPIPRHDTVYWYQQGPGQDPQFLISFYEKMQSDKGSIPDRFSAQQFSDYHSELNMSSLELGDSALYFCASSSWTSGEDTQYFGPGTRLTVL.

This clonotype was detected ten times or more. The rearrangement joins TRBV5-1 to TRBJ2-5; D uncertain. This CDR3 has 12 residues. V was cut by 4 bases and J by 6 bases, with 10 bases left in between. CDR1 and CDR2 (germline): SGHRS, YFSETQ. This CDR3 reads CASSRDWQTQYF. The CDR3 nucleotides are TGCGCCAGCAGCAGAGACTGGCAGACCCAGTACTTC.